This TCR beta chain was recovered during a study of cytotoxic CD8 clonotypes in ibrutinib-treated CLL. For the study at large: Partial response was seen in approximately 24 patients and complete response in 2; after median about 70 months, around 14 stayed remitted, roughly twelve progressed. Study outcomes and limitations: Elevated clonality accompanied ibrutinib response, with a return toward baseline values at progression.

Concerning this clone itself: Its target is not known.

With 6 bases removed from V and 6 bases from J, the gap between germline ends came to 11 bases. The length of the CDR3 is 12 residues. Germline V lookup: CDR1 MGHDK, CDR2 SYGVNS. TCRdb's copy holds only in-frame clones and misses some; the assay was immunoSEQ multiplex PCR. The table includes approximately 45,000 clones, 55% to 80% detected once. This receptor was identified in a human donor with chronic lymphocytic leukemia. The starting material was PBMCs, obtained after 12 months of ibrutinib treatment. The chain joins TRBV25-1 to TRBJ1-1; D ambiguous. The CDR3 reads CASRNPVSEAFF. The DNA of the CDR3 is TGTGCCAGCAGGAACCCAGTGTCTGAAGCTTTCTTT.